This is a list of T cell receptor beta chains from one sample in a study of shared clonotypes between healthy human individuals. Assay used: immunoSEQ multiplex PCR; TCRdb lists only in-frame clones, some missing. The sample includes about 2.4 million clones, 90% to 95% seen only once; the top ten take under 0.15%. Input material: naive CD4+ T cells sorted from blood. The receptors stem from a man aged 18 to 30 in good health. Each CDR3 is given with its conserved first and last residue. D genes are given only for firm matches. Not all rows give a size; the values are once, few, many and, for expanded clones, a class.

TRBV28	NA	NA	TRBJ1-2	TGTGCCAGCACCCTCAGGGACGGCTACACCTTC	CASTLRDGYTF
TRBV5-6	NA	NA	TRBJ2-6	TGTGCCAGCAGCACCGGGGACGCTGGGGCCAACGTCCTGACTTTC	CASSTGDAGANVLTF
TRBV5-4	NA	NA	TRBJ1-2	TGTGCCAGCAGCCTAAAAACAACTCCCTCTGGCTACACCTTC	CASSLKTTPSGYTF
TRBV6-6	NA	NA	TRBJ2-3	TGTGCCAGCAGTTACGGGACGACAGATACGCAGTATTTT	CASSYGTTDTQYF
TRBV7-2	NA	NA	TRBJ2-3	TGTGCCAGCAGCCCAGGACCCCCGGTCCTAGATACGCAGTATTTT	CASSPGPPVLDTQYF
TRBV10-1	NA	NA	TRBJ2-5	TGCGCCAGCAGTGAGAGGAAACGCGACACGGAGACCCAGTACTTC	CASSERKRDTETQYF
TRBV27	NA	once	TRBJ2-3	TGTGCCAGCAGTTTATGGGGAAGGATTAGCACAGATACGCAGTATTTT	CASSLWGRISTDTQYF
TRBV5-4	NA	NA	TRBJ1-4	TGTGCCAGCAGCTTGGCGGCAGACCTAAATGAAAAACTGTTTTTT	CASSLAADLNEKLFF
TRBV10-1	NA	NA	TRBJ2-7	TGCGCCAGCAGTGAGTCGAATTTAGGCAGTCCCTACGAGCAGTACTTC	CASSESNLGSPYEQYF
TRBV18	NA	NA	TRBJ1-3	TGTGCCAGCTCGCAGGGTTCTGGAAACACCATATATTTT	CASSQGSGNTIYF
TRBV7-2	NA	NA	TRBJ1-6	TGTGCCAGCAGCTTAGCCGGACATGGGGTTGGTTCACCCCTCCACTTT	CASSLAGHGVGSPLHF
TRBV29-1	NA	NA	TRBJ2-7	TGCAGCGTCAGAAAGGACGGGCCCTACGAGCAGTACTTC	CSVRKDGPYEQYF
TRBV21-1	NA	NA	TRBJ1-6	TGTGCCAGCACCCCGGGCAGGGCTATCAATAATTCACCCCTCCACTTT	CASTPGRAINNSPLHF
TRBV4-2	NA	NA	TRBJ1-2	TGTGCCAGCAGCCAAGATGGAAACTATGGCTACACCTTC	CASSQDGNYGYTF
TRBV7-2	NA	NA	TRBJ1-3	TGTGCCAGCAGCTTAGTTGGACAGCAGGGAAACACCATATATTTT	CASSLVGQQGNTIYF
TRBV15	TRBD1	NA	TRBJ1-4	TGTGCCACCAGTAGTCCCAGGGGGGCTGAAAAACTGTTTTTT	CATSSPRGAEKLFF
TRBV7-7	NA	NA	TRBJ2-3	TGTGCTAGCAGCTTAGCGTCCACAGATACGCAGTATTTT	CASSLASTDTQYF
TRBV5-1	NA	NA	TRBJ2-5	TGCGCCAGCAGCCCAAGGACGGGACAAGAGACCCAGTACTTC	CASSPRTGQETQYF
TRBV30	NA	NA	TRBJ2-2	TGTGCCTGGAGTGTTGTCCGGGGAACCGGGGAGCTGTTTTTT	CAWSVVRGTGELFF
TRBV9	NA	NA	TRBJ2-3	TGTGCCAGCAGCGTAGGCGGGAACCCCACAGATACGCAGTATTTT	CASSVGGNPTDTQYF
TRBV4-3	NA	NA	TRBJ2-2	TGCGCCAGCAGCCAAGAGCTGACGAACTTCGGGGAGCTGTTTTTT	CASSQELTNFGELFF
TRBV19	NA	NA	TRBJ2-2	TGTGCCAGTAGTACCCAGGGTGCGTGGGGGGAGCTGTTTTTT	CASSTQGAWGELFF
TRBV10-3	TRBD1	NA	TRBJ2-1	TGTGCCAGTAACGAACAGGGGGAGCCCTCCAATGAGCAGTTCTTC	CASNEQGEPSNEQFF
TRBV10-2	TRBD1	NA	TRBJ1-6	TGCGCCAGCAGTGAGATACAGGGGGCGAGAAATTCACCCCTCCACTTT	CASSEIQGARNSPLHF
TRBV7-8	NA	NA	TRBJ1-5	TGTGCCAGCAGCTTAGCGGCCAGGGGAGATCAGCCCCAGCATTTT	CASSLAARGDQPQHF
TRBV7-2	NA	NA	TRBJ1-5	TGTGCCAGCAGCCGTCAGGACAGCCTCTATAGCAATCAGCCCCAGCATTTT	CASSRQDSLYSNQPQHF
TRBV5-1	NA	NA	TRBJ2-5	TGCGCCAGCAGCCTCGGGTCGGGGAACGGGGAGACCCAGTACTTC	CASSLGSGNGETQYF
TRBV10-3	NA	NA	TRBJ2-5	TGTGCCATCAGCCCTGGGGGATTCGAAGAGACCCAGTACTTC	CAISPGGFEETQYF
TRBV28	TRBD2	NA	TRBJ2-7	TGTGCCAGCAGTACTAGCGGGGGTCCCTACGAGCAGTACTTC	CASSTSGGPYEQYF